Sequencing of this T cell receptor beta chain was carried out in a study of identical twins. TCRdb reprocessed the 5' RACE reads with MiXCR, giving one entry per CDR3 protein. Of 400,000 to 500,000 distinct CDR3 sequences listed, around 18% are singletons. V gave up 5 bases and J gave up 2 bases, with 16 bases separating them. Germline values: CDR1 SGHAT, CDR2 FQDESV (reference sequence). The CDR3 runs 15 residues. The chain uses TRBV11-1 and TRBJ2-7; D is perhaps TRBD2 (6 bases). The TCR sequence derives from a man over 45 in good health. The specimen was naive T cells sorted from blood. The CDR3 loop is CASSQGGGVAYEQYF. The CDR3 coding sequence is TGTGCCAGCAGCCAAGGTGGCGGGGTCGCCTACGAGCAGTACTTC.